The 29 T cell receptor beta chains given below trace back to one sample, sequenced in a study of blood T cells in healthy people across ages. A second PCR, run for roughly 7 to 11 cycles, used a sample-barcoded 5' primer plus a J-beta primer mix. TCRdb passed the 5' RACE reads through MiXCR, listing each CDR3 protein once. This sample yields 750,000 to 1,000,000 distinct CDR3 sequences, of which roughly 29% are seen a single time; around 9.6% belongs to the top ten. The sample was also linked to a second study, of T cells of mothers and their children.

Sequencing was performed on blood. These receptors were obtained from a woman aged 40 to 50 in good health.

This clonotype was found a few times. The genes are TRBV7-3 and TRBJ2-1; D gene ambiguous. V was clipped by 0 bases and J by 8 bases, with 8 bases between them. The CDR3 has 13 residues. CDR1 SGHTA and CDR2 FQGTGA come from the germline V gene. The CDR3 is CASSLTVRDEQFF. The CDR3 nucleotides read TGTGCCAGCAGCTTAACGGTTCGGGATGAGCAGTTCTTC.

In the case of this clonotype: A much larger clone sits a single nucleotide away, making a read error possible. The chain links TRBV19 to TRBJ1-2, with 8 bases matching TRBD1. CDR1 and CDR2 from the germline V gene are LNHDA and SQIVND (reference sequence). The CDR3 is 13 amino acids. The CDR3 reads CAGSRDRTYGYTF. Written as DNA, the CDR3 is TGTGCCGGTAGTCGGGACAGGACTTATGGCTACACCTTC. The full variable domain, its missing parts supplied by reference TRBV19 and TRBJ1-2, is DGGITQSPKYLFRKEGQNVTLSCEQNLNHDAMYWYRQDPGQGLRLIYYSQIVNDFQKGDIAEGYSVSREKKESFPLTVTSAQKNPTAFYLCAGSRDRTYGYTFGSGTRLTVV.

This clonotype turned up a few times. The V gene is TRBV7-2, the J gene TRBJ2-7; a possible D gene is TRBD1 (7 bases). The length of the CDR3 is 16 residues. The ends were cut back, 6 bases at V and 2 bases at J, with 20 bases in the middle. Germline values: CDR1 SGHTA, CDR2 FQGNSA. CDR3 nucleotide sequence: TGTGCCAGCAGGGGGGTCGCGGGACAGCGGCCCTACGAGCAGTACTTC. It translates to CASRGVAGQRPYEQYF.

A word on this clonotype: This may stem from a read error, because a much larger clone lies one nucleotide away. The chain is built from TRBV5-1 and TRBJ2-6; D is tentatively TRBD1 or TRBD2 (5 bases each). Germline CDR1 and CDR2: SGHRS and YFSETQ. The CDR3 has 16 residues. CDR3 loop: CASSWDGLPGADVLTF. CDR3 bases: TGCGCCAGCAGCTGGGACGGCCTCCCTGGGGCCGACGTCCTGACTTTC. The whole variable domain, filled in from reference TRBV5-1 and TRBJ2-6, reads KAGVTQTPRYLIKTRGQQVTLSCSPISGHRSVSWYQQTPGQGLQFLFEYFSETQRNKGNFPGRFSGRQFSNSRSEMNVSTLELGDSALYLCASSWDGLPGADVLTFGAGSRLTVL.

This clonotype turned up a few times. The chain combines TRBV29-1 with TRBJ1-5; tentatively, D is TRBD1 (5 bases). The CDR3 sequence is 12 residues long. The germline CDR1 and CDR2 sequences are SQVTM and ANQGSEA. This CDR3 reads CSGGGGNQPQHF. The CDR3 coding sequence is TGCAGTGGGGGGGGTGGCAATCAGCCCCAGCATTTT.

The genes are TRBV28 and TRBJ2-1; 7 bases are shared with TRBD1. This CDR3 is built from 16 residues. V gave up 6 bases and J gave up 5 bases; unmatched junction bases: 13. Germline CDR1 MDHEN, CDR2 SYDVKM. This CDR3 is CASRKSFSGGHNEQFF. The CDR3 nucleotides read TGTGCCAGCAGAAAGTCGTTTTCAGGGGGTCACAATGAGCAGTTCTTC.

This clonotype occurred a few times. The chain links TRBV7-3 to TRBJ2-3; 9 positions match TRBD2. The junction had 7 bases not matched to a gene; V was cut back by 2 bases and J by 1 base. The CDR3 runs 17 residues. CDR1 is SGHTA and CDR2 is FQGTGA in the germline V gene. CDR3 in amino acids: CASSLAGGPLGTDTQYF. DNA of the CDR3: TGTGCCAGCAGCTTAGCGGGGGGGCCCCTCGGCACAGATACGCAGTATTTT.

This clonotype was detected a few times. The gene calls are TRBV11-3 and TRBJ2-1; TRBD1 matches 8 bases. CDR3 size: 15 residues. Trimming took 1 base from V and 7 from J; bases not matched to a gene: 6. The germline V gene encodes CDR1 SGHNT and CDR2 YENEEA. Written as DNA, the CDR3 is TGTGCCAGCAGCTTAGGCCCTACAGGGGGGAATGAGCAGTTCTTC. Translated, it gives CASSLGPTGGNEQFF.

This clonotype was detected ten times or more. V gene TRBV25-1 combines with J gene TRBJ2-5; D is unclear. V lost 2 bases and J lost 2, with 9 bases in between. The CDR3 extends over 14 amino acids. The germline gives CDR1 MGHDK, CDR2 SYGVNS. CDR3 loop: CASSEHITQETQYF. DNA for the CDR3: TGTGCCAGCAGTGAACACATTACACAAGAGACCCAGTACTTC.

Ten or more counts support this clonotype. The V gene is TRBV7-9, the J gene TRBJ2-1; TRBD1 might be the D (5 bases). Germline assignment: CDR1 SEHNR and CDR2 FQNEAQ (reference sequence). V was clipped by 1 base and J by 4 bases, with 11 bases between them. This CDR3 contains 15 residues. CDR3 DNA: TGTGCCAGCAGCTTAGGACCAGGGTTGTACAATGAGCAGTTCTTC. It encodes CASSLGPGLYNEQFF.

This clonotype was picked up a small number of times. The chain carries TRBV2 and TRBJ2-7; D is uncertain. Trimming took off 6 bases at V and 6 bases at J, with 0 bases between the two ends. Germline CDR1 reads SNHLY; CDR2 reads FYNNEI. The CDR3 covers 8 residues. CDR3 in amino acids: CASSEQYF. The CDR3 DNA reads TGTGCCAGCAGCGAGCAGTACTTC.

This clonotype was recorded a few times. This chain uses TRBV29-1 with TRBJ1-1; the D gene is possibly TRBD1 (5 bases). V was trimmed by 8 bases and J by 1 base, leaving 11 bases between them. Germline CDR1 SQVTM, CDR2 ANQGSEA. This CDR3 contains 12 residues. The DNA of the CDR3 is TGCAGCTCGGGGACGGGGAACACTGAAGCTTTCTTT. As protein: CSSGTGNTEAFF.

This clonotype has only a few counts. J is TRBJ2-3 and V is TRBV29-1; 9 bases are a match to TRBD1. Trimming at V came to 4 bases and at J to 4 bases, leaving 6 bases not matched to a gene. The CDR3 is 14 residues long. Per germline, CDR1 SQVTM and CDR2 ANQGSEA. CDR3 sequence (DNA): TGCAGCGTTGGGCCGGGACAGGGCGCAGATACGCAGTATTTT. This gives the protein CSVGPGQGADTQYF.

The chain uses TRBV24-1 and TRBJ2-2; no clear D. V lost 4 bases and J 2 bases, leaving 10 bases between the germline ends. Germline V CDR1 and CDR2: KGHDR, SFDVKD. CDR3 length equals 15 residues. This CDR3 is CATSDPRSNTGELFF. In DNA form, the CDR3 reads TGTGCCACCAGTGACCCAAGAAGTAACACCGGGGAGCTGTTTTTT.

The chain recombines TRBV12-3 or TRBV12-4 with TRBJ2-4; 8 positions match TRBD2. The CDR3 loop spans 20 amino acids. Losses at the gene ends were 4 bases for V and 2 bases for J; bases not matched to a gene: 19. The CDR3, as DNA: TGTGCCAGCAGTTCCTATAGCGGGGCCTGGGGTACGGCGACCAAAAACATTCAGTACTTC. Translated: CASSSYSGAWGTATKNIQYF.

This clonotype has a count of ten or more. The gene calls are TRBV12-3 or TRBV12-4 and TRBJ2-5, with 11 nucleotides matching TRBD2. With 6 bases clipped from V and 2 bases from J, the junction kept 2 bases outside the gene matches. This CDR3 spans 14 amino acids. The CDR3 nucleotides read TGTGCCAGCAGGGGACTAGCGGAACAAGAGACCCAGTACTTC. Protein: CASRGLAEQETQYF.

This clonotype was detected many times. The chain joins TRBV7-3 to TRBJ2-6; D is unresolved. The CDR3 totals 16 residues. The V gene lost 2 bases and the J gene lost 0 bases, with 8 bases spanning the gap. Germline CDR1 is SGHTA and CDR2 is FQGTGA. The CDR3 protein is CASSLFGNSGANVLTF. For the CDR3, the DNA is TGTGCCAGCAGCTTATTCGGCAACTCTGGGGCCAACGTCCTGACTTTC.

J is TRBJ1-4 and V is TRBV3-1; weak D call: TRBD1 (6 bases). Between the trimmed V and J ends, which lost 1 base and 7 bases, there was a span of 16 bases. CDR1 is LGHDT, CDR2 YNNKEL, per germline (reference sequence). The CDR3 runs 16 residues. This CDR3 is CASSQATTGRIEKLFF. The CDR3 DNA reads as TGTGCCAGCAGCCAAGCAACAACAGGGCGAATTGAAAAACTGTTTTTT. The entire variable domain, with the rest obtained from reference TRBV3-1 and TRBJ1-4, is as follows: DTAVSQTPKYLVTQMGNDKSIKCEQNLGHDTMYWYKQDSKKFLKIMFSYNNKELIINETVPNRFSPKSPDKAHLNLHINSLELGDSAVYFCASSQATTGRIEKLFFGSGTQLSVL.

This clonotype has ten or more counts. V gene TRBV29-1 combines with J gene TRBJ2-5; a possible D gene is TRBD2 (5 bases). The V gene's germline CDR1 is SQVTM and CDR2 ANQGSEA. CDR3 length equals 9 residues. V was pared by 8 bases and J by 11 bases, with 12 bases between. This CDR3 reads CSPPGKQYF. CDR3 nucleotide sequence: TGCAGCCCACCGGGAAAGCAGTACTTC.

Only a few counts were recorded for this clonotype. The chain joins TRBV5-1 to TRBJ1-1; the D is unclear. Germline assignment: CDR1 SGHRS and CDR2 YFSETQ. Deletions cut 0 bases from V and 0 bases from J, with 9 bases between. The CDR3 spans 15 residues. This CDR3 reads CASSLVGDLNTEAFF. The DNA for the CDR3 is TGCGCCAGCAGCTTGGTCGGAGACCTGAACACTGAAGCTTTCTTT.

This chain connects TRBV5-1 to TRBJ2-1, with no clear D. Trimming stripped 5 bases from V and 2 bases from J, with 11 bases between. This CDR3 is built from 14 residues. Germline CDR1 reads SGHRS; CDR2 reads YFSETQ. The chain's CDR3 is CASRSGYPYNEQFF. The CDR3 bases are TGCGCCAGCAGAAGTGGATATCCCTACAATGAGCAGTTCTTC.

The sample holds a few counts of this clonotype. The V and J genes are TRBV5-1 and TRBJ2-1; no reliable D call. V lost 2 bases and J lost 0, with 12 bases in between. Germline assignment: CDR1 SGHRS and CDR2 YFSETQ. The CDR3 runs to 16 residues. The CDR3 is CASSFPTVSSYNEQFF. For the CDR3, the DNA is TGCGCCAGCAGCTTTCCGACTGTAAGCTCCTACAATGAGCAGTTCTTC.

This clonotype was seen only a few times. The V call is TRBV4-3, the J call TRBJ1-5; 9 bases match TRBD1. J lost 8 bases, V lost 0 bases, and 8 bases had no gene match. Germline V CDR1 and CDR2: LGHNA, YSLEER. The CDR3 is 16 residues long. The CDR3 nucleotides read TGCGCCAGCAGCCAAGATCTGGGACAGGGATTGGAGCCCCAGCATTTT. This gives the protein CASSQDLGQGLEPQHF.

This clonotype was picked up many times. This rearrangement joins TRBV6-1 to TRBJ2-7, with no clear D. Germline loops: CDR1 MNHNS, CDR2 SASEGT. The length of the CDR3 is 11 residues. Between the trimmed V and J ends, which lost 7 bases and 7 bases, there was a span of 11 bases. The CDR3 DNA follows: TGTGCCAGCACCGGACCGGTGGAGCAGTACTTC. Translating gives CASTGPVEQYF.

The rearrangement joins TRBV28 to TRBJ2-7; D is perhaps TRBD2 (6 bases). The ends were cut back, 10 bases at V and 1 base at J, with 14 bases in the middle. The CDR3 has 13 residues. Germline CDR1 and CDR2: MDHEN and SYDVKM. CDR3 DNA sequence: TGTGCCACCAGAGCCGGGGGTTCCTACGAGCAGTACTTC. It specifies CATRAGGSYEQYF.

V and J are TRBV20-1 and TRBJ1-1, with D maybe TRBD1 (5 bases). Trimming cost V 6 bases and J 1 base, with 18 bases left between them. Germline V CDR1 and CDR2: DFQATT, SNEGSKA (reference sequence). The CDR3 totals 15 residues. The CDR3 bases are TGCAGTGCAACAAGGGCAGGGAGCGGGAACACTGAAGCTTTCTTT. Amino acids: CSATRAGSGNTEAFF.

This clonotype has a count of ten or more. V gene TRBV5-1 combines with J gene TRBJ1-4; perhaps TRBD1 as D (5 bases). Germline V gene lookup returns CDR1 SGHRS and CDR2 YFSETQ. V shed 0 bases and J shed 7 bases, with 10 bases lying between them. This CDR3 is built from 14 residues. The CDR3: CASSLERDGEKLFF. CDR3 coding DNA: TGCGCCAGCAGCTTGGAGCGGGACGGTGAAAAACTGTTTTTT.

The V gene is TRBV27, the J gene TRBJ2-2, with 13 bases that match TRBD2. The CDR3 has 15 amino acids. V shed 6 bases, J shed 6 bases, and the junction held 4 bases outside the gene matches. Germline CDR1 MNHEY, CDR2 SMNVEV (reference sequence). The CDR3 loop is CASRLLAGGPGELFF. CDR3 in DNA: TGTGCCAGCAGGCTACTAGCGGGGGGGCCCGGGGAGCTGTTTTTT.

The CDR3 protein is CSARERLAGAVPQETQYF. CDR3 bases: TGCAGTGCTAGAGAGAGACTAGCGGGGGCCGTACCCCAAGAGACCCAGTACTTC. The chain links TRBV20-1 to TRBJ2-5; TRBD2 agrees at 12 bases. V was clipped by 0 bases and J by 1 base; unmatched bases: 9. CDR3 length equals 18 residues. Germline V CDR1 and CDR2: DFQATT, SNEGSKA (reference sequence).